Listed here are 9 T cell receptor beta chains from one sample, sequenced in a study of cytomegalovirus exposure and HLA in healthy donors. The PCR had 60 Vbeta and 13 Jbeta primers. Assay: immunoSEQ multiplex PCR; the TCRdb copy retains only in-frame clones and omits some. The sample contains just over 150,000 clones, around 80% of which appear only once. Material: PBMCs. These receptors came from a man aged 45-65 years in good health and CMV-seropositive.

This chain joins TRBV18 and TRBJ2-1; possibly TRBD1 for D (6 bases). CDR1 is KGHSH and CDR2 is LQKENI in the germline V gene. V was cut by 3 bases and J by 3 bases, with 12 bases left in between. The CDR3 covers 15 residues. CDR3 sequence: CASSPTGDNYNEQFF. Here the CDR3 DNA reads TGTGCCAGCTCACCGACTGGGGACAACTACAATGAGCAGTTCTTC. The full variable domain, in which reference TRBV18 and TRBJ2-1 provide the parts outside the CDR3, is NAGVMQNPRHLVRRRGQEARLRCSPMKGHSHVYWYRQLPEEGLKFMVYLQKENIIDESGMPKERFSAEFPKEGPSILRIQQVVRGDSAAYFCASSPTGDNYNEQFFGPGTRLTVL.

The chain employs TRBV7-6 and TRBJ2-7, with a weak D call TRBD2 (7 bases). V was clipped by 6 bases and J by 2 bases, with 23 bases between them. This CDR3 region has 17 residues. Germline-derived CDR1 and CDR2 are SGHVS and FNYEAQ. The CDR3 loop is CASRLGGAGAVTYEQYF. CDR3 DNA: TGTGCCAGCAGATTGGGCGGCGCGGGGGCCGTTACCTACGAGCAGTACTTC.

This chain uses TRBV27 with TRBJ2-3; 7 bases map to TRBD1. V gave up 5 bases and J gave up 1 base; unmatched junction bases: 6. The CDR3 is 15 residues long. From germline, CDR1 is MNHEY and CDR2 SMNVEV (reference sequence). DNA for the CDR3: TGTGCCAGCAGTCGGGGACAGTCCGGCACAGATACGCAGTATTTT. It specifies CASSRGQSGTDTQYF.

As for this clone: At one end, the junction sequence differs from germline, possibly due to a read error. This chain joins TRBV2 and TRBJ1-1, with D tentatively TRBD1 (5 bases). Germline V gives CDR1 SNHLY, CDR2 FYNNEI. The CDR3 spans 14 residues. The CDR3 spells CAGRAFRVNTEAFF. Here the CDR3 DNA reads TGTGCCGGCAGGGCGTTCCGGGTGAACACTGAAGCTTTCTTT.

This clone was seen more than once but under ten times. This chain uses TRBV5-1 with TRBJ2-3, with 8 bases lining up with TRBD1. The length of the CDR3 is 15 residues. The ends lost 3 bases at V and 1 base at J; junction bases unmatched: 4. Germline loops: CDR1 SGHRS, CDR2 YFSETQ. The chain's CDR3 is CASSSGGLGTDTQYF. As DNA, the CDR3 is TGCGCCAGCAGCTCAGGGGGCTTGGGCACAGATACGCAGTATTTT. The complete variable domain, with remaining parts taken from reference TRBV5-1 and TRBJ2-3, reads KAGVTQTPRYLIKTRGQQVTLSCSPISGHRSVSWYQQTPGQGLQFLFEYFSETQRNKGNFPGRFSGRQFSNSRSEMNVSTLELGDSALYLCASSSGGLGTDTQYFGPGTRLTVL.

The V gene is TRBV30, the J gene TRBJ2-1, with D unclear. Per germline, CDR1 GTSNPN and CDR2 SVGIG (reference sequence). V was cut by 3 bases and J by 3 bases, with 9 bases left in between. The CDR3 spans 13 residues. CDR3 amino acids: CAWSSRRYNEQFF. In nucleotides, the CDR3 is TGTGCCTGGAGCTCGCGGCGCTACAATGAGCAGTTCTTC.

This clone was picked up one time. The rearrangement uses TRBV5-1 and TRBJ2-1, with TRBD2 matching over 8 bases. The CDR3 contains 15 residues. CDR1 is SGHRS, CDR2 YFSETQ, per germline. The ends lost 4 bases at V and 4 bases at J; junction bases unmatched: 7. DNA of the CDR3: TGCGCCAGCAGCGGTAGCGGGGCCCCTTACAATGAGCAGTTCTTC. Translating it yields CASSGSGAPYNEQFF.

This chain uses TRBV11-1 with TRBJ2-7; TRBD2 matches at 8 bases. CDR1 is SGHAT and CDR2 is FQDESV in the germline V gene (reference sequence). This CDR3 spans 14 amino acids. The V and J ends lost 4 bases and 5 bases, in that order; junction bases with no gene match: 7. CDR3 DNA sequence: TGTGCCAGCAGCTCATGGAGCGGGAGCAACGAGCAGTACGTC. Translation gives CASSSWSGSNEQYV.

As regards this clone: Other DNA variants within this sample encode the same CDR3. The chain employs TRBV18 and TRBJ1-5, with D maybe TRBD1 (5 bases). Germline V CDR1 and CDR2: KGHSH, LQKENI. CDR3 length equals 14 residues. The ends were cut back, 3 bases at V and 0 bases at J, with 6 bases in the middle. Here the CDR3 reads CASSPQGSNQPQHF. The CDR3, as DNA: TGTGCCAGCTCACCTCAGGGTAGCAATCAGCCCCAGCATTTT.